This T cell receptor (beta chain) was recovered during a study of blood T cell repertoires in COVID-19. Study-level information: Material from acute and convalescent COVID-19 was sourced from the United States, Italy and Spain. The cDNA or gDNA used as material had been derived from T cells, B-cell-depleted T cells, or PBMCs.

This CDR3 region has 17 residues. From germline, CDR1 is MNHEY and CDR2 SMNVEV (reference sequence). V shed 5 bases and J 0 bases; nucleotides not matched to a gene: 13. Authors' analysis steps: Nucleated cell counts were estimated from reference gene primer amplification. Measured with immunoSEQ multiplex PCR; TCRdb has only the in-frame clones, and not every one. From that table come the V and J calls and clone size; the DNA was used to work out D and trimming. There are 95,000 to 150,000 clones in the sample; 75% to 90% occur only once, and about 29% lies in the top ten. The sample taken for sequencing was peripheral blood. This TCR came from a man in his 70s with active or convalescent COVID-19. The V gene is TRBV27, the J gene TRBJ2-7; 7 bases match TRBD1. CDR3 sequence: CASSPYSGQLSSYEQYF. In DNA, the CDR3 is TGTGCCAGCAGTCCTTACTCGGGACAGCTGAGCTCCTACGAGCAGTACTTC.